Each of the 2 T cell receptor beta chains below was sequenced from the same sample in a study of vaccination effects on CD4 cells after COVID-19. This table comes from immunoSEQ multiplex PCR, and its TCRdb copy is limited to in-frame clones, with some not included. Of tens of thousands of clones in the sample, about four fifths were seen once. No cognate antigen is known for these TCRs. Once cultured for roughly nine days, the cells underwent separation to obtain CD4+ T cells. The sample here was CD4+ T cells from PBMCs cultured without peptide, taken before COVID-19 vaccination. The origin of the receptors is a human donor who received a COVID-19 vaccine.

J is TRBJ2-7 and V is TRBV6-2 or TRBV6-3, with unresolved D. Germline CDR1 and CDR2: MNHEY and SVGEGT. The CDR3 totals 12 residues. The V end lost 6 bases, the J end lost 4 bases, and 10 bases lay between the germline ends. As DNA, the CDR3 is TGTGCCAGCAGCCAAAGTCGTTACGAGCAGTACTTC. Translated: CASSQSRYEQYF.

This clone was observed a few times. The V call is TRBV27, the J call TRBJ1-6; D gene ambiguous. Germline-derived CDR1 and CDR2 are MNHEY and SMNVEV (reference sequence). This CDR3 is built from 15 residues. Trimming took off 4 bases at V and 0 bases at J, with 7 bases between the two ends. CDR3 sequence reads: CASSSGSSYNSPLHF. The DNA for the CDR3 is TGTGCCAGCAGTTCCGGGAGCTCCTATAATTCACCCCTCCACTTT.